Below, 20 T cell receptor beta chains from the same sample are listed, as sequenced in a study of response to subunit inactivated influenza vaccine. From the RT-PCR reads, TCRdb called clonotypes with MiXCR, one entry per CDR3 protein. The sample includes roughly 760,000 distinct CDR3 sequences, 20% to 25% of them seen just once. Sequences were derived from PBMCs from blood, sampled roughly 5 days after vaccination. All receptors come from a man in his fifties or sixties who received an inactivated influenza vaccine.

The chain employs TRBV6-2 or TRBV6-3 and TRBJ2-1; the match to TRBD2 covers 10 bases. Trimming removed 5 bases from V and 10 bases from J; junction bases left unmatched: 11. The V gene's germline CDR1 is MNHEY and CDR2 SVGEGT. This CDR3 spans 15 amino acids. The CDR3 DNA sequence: TGTGCCAGCAGTGGGGGGACTAGCGTTCTGGGGGAGCAGTTCTTC. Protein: CASSGGTSVLGEQFF.

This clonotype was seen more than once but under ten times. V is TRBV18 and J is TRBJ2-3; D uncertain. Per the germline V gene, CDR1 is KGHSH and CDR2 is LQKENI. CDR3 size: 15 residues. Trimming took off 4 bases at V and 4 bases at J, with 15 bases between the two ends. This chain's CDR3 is CASSRGLQEADTQYF. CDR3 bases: TGTGCCAGCTCACGTGGTCTCCAAGAGGCAGATACGCAGTATTTT.

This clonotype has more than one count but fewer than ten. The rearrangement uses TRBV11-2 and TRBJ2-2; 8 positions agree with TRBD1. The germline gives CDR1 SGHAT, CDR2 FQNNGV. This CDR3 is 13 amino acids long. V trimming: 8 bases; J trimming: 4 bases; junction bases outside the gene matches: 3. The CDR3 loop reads CASDRGSTGELFF. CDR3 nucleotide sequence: TGTGCCAGCGACAGGGGATCCACCGGGGAGCTGTTTTTT.

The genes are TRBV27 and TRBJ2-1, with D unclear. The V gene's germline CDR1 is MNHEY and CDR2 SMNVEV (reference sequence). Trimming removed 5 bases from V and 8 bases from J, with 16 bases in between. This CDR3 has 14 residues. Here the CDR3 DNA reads TGTGCCAGCAGTCCTTGGGCGCTAGGCGATGAGCAGTTCTTC. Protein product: CASSPWALGDEQFF.

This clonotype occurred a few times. The CDR3 nucleotides are TGTGCCATCAGTGAGCGGGGACAGACTATGAACACTGAAGCTTTCTTT. It codes for CAISERGQTMNTEAFF. V is TRBV10-3 and J is TRBJ1-1; TRBD1 aligns across 7 bases. V was clipped by 2 bases and J by 0 bases; unmatched bases: 6. Germline lookup yields CDR1 ENHRY and CDR2 SYGVKD. The CDR3 contains 16 residues.

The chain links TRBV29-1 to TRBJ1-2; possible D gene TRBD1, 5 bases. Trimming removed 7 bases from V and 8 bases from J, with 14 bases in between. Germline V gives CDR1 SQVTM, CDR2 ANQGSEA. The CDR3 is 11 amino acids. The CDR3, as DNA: TGCAGCGCCCACGGGACCTGGGGCTACACCTTC. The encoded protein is CSAHGTWGYTF. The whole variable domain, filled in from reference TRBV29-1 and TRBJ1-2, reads SAVISQKPSRDICQRGTSLTIQCQVDSQVTMMFWYRQQPGQSLTLIATANQGSEATYESGFVIDKFPISRPNLTFSTLTVSNMSPEDSSIYLCSAHGTWGYTFGSGTRLTVV.

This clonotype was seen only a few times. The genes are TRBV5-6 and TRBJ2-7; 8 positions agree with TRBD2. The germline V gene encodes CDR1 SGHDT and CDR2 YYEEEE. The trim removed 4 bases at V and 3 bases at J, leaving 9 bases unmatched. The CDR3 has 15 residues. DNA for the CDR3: TGTGCCAGCAGCCGGGACGGACTAGCCCGCTACGAGCAGTACTTC. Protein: CASSRDGLARYEQYF.

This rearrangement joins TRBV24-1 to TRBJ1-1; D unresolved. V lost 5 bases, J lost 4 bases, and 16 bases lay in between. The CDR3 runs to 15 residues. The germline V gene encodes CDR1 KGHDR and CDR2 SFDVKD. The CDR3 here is CATSGNSPWGTEAFF. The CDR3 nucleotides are TGTGCCACCAGTGGTAATAGCCCTTGGGGCACTGAAGCTTTCTTT.

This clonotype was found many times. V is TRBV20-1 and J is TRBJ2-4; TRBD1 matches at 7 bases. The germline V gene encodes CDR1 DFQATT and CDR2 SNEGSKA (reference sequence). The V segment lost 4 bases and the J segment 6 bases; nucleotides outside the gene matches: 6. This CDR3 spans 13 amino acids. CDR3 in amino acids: CSAIQGLGNIQYF. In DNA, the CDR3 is TGCAGTGCTATACAGGGGCTGGGAAACATTCAGTACTTC.

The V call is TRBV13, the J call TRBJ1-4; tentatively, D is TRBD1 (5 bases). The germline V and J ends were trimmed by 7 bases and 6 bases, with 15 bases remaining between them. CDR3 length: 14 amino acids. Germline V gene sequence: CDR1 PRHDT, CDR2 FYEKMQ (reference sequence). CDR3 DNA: TGTGCCAGCACCCTTGGAGGGGCACATGAAAAACTGTTTTTT. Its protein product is CASTLGGAHEKLFF.

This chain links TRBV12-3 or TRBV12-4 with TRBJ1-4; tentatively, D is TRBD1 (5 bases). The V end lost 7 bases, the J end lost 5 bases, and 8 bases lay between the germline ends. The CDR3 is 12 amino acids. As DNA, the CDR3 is TGTGCCAGCAACGAGGGGAATGAAAAACTGTTTTTT. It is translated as CASNEGNEKLFF.

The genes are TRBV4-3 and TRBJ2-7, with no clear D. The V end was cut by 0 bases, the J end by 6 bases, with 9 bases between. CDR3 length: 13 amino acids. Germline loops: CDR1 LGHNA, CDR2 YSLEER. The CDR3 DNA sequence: TGCGCCAGCAGCCAAGACTCTAGGAGCGAGCAGTACTTC. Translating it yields CASSQDSRSEQYF.

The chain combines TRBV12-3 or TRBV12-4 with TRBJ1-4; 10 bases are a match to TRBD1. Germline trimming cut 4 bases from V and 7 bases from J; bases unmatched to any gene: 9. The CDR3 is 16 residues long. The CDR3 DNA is TGTGCCAGCAGTTCTAGACAGGGGGCTGTGGGTGAAAAACTGTTTTTT. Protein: CASSSRQGAVGEKLFF.

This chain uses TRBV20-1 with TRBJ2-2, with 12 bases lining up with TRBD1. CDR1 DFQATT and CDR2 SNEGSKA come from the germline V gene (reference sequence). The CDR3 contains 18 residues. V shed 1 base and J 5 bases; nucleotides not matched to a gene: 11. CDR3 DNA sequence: TGCAGTGCTAGAGTGACCCCGGGACAGGGGGCTGGAACCGGGGAGCTGTTTTTT. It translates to CSARVTPGQGAGTGELFF.

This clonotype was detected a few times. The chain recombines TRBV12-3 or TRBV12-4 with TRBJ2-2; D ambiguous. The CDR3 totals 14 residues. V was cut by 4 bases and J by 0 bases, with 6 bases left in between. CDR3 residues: CASSSEPNTGELFF. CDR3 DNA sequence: TGTGCCAGCAGTTCCGAGCCGAACACCGGGGAGCTGTTTTTT.

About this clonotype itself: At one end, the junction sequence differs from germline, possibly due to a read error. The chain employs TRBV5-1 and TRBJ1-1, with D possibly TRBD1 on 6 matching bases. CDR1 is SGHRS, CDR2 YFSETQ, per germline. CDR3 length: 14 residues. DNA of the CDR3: TGCGCCAGCAGTTTGGACAGCCTCCGCACTGAAGCTTTCTTT. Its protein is CASSLDSLRTEAFF. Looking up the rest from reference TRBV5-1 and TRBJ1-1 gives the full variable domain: KAGVTQTPRYLIKTRGQQVTLSCSPISGHRSVSWYQQTPGQGLQFLFEYFSETQRNKGNFPGRFSGRQFSNSRSEMNVSTLELGDSALYLCASSLDSLRTEAFFGQGTRLTVV.

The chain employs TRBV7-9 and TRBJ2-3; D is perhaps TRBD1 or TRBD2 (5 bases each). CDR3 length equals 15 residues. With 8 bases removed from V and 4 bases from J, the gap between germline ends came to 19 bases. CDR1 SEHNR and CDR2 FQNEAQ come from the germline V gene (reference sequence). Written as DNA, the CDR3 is TGTGCCAGCTTCAAGAGTGGGGGTACCGCAGATACGCAGTATTTT. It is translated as CASFKSGGTADTQYF.

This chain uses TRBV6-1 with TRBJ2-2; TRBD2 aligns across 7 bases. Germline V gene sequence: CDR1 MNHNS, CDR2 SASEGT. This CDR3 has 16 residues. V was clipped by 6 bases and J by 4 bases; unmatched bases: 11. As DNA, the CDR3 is TGTGCCAGCAGCTTTAGGACTAGAAGTTCCACCGGGGAGCTGTTTTTT. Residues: CASSFRTRSSTGELFF.

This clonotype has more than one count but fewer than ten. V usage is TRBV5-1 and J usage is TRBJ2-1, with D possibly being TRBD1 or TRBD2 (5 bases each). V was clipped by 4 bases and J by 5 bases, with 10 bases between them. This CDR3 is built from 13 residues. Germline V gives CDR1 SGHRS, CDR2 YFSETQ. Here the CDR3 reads CASSQGRHNEQFF. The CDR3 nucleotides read TGCGCCAGCAGCCAGGGACGACACAATGAGCAGTTCTTC.

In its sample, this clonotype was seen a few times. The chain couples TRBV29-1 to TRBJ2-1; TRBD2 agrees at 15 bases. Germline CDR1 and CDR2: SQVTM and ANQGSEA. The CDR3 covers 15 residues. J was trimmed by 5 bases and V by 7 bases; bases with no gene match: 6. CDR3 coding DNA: TGCAGCGCCGGACTAGCGGGAGGGCCCCACAATGAGCAGTTCTTC. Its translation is CSAGLAGGPHNEQFF.